The source of this T cell receptor (beta chain) is a study of T cell repertoires in cytomegalovirus infection. The wider study: Indications came from public TCR beta signatures; they pointed to CMV infection and to a matching HLA type.

A single record per CDR3 protein comes from TCRdb applying MiXCR to the reads. This table holds approximately 500,000 distinct CDR3 sequences, 26% found once. The CDR3 runs to 16 residues. Germline V gene data show CDR1 as ENHRY and CDR2 as SYGVKD. V trimming: 3 bases; J trimming: 6 bases; junction bases outside the gene matches: 7. This clonotype has just a few counts. What it binds is unknown. General study points: What dominated the ex vivo response were HLA-C-restricted CMV-specific TCR beta clonotypes.

Sequences were obtained from PBMCs. This receptor was obtained from a human donor in good health (CMV status not recorded). Some clones in this sample may be carry-over from other donors' samples. The chain couples TRBV10-3 to TRBJ2-5; 13 nucleotides align to TRBD2. The CDR3 protein is CAISDRTSGSGKTQYF. CDR3 in DNA: TGTGCCATCAGTGACCGGACTAGCGGGAGTGGAAAGACCCAGTACTTC.